Each of the 5 T cell receptor beta chains below was sequenced from the same sample in a study of CD8 T cells in ankylosing spondylitis. A single record per CDR3 protein comes from TCRdb applying MiXCR to the 5' RACE reads. The sample carries about 400,000 distinct CDR3 sequences, 20% to 25% recorded once. Sequencing input: blood, either unsorted or a sorted T cell fraction (not recorded which). These receptors were taken from a male donor with ankylosing spondylitis or in good health (not recorded which).

The rearrangement uses TRBV9 and TRBJ2-7; D is undetermined. The CDR3 has 16 amino acids. The V end was cut by 0 bases, the J end by 1 base, with 14 bases between. Germline-derived CDR1 and CDR2 are SGDLS and YYNGEE. CDR3 DNA: TGTGCCAGCAGCGTAGCGGGCACCTCAGAGTCCTACGAGCAGTACTTC. Its translation: CASSVAGTSESYEQYF.

This clonotype has a handful of counts. CDR3 protein: CASSPGLALEETQYF. CDR3 nucleotides: TGTGCCAGCAGCCCTGGACTAGCGTTAGAAGAGACCCAGTACTTC. The chain carries TRBV12-3 or TRBV12-4 and TRBJ2-5, with 9 bases that match TRBD2. V was pared by 6 bases and J by 3 bases, with 8 bases of the junction left unmatched. This CDR3 spans 15 amino acids.

The V gene is TRBV27, the J gene TRBJ2-7, with TRBD1 matching 12 bases. Germline values: CDR1 MNHEY, CDR2 SMNVEV (reference sequence). The CDR3 is 15 amino acids. V was clipped by 7 bases and J by 5 bases; unmatched bases: 9. CDR3 coding DNA: TGTGCCAGCAAGCTTTTGGGACAGGGGGCCAACGAGCAGTACTTC. Translation: CASKLLGQGANEQYF.

The rearrangement joins TRBV28 to TRBJ2-3; D possibly corresponds to TRBD1 (7 bases). Trimming took off 2 bases at V and 1 base at J, with 10 bases between the two ends. The CDR3 spans 15 residues. Germline values: CDR1 MDHEN, CDR2 SYDVKM. This CDR3 reads CASSLDREGTDTQYF. The CDR3 nucleotides are TGTGCCAGCAGTTTAGACAGGGAGGGCACAGATACGCAGTATTTT.

This rearrangement joins TRBV19 to TRBJ1-5; the D gene is possibly TRBD1 (6 bases). CDR3 length equals 15 residues. Germline V gene lookup returns CDR1 LNHDA and CDR2 SQIVND (reference sequence). Trimming took off 5 bases at V and 6 bases at J, with 17 bases between the two ends. CDR3 DNA sequence: TGTGCCAGTAGTGGGGGCACAGGCTTAGGTCAGCCCCAGCATTTT. Translating gives CASSGGTGLGQPQHF.